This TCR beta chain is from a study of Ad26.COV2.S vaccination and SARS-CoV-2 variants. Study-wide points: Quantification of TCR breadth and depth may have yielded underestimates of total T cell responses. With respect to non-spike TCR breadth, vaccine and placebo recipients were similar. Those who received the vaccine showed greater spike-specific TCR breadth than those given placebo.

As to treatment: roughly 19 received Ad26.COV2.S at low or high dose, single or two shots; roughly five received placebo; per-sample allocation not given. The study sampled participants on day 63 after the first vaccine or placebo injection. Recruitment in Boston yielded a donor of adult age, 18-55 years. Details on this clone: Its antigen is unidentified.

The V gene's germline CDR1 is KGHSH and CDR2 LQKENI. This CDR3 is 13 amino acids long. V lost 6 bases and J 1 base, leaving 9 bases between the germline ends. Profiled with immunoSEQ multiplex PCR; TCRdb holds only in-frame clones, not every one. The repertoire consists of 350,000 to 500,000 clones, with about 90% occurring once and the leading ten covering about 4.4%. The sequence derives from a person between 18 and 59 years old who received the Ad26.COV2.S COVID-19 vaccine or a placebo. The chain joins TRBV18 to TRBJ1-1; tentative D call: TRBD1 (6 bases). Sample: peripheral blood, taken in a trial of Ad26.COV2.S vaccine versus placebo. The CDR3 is CASSEQGNTEAFF. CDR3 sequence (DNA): TGTGCCAGCTCTGAACAGGGGAACACTGAAGCTTTCTTT. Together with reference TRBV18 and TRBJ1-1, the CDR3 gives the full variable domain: NAGVMQNPRHLVRRRGQEARLRCSPMKGHSHVYWYRQLPEEGLKFMVYLQKENIIDESGMPKERFSAEFPKEGPSILRIQQVVRGDSAAYFCASSEQGNTEAFFGQGTRLTVV.